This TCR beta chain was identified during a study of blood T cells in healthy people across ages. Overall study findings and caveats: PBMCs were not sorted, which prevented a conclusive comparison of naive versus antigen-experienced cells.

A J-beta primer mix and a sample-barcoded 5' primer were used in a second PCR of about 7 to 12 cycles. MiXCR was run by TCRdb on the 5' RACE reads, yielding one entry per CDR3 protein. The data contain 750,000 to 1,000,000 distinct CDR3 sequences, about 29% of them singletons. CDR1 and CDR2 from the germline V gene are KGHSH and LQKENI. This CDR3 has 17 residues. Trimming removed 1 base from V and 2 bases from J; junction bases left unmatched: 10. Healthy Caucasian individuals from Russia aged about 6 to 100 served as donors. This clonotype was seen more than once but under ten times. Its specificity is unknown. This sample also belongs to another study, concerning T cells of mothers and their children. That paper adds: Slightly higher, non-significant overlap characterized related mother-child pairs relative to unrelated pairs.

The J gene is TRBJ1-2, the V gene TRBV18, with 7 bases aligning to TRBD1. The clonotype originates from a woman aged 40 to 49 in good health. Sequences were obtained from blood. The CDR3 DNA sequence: TGTGCCAGCTCACCACGGCTCCGGGTACAGGGGAACTATGGCTACACCTTC. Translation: CASSPRLRVQGNYGYTF. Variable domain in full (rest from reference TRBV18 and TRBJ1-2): NAGVMQNPRHLVRRRGQEARLRCSPMKGHSHVYWYRQLPEEGLKFMVYLQKENIIDESGMPKERFSAEFPKEGPSILRIQQVVRGDSAAYFCASSPRLRVQGNYGYTFGSGTRLTVV.